Listed here is a single T cell receptor beta chain. These data are taken from a study of control samples from healthy donors and cancer patients. Repertoires were generated with immunoSEQ multiplex PCR, while TCRdb's copy carries only in-frame clones and drops some. Of roughly 100,000 clones in the sample, approximately 89% were seen once. V was trimmed by 1 base and J by 1 base, leaving 10 bases between them. Germline V gene data show CDR1 as SGHVS and CDR2 as FQNEAQ. The CDR3 extends over 15 amino acids. The source material was blood. This TCR derives from a woman aged 25 to 39 in good health. This chain joins TRBV7-8 and TRBJ1-1; D not resolved. The CDR3 nucleotides are TGTGCCAGCAGCTTAGATCCGGGATGGAACACTGAAGCTTTCTTT. Amino acids: CASSLDPGWNTEAFF.